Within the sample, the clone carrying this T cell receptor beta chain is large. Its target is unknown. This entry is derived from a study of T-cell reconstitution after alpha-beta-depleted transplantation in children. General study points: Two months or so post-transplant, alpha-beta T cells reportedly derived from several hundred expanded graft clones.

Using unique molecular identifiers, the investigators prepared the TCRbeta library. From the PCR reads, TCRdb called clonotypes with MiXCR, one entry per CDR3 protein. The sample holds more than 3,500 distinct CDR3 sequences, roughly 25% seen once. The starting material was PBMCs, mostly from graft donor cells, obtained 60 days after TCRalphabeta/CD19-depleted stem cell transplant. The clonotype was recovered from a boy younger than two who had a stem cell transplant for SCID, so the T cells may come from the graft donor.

The DNA for the CDR3 is TGCGCCAGCAGCCCAGATAACGGCCCGTACGAGCAGTACTTC. Protein: CASSPDNGPYEQYF. The rearrangement joins TRBV4-1 to TRBJ2-7; unclear D gene. Germline V CDR1 and CDR2: MGHRA, YSYEKL. V was pared by 4 bases and J by 4 bases, with 14 bases between. CDR3 length: 14 residues.